Listed here are 25 T cell receptor beta chains from one sample, sequenced in a study of blood T cell repertoires in COVID-19. Assay: immunoSEQ multiplex PCR; the TCRdb copy retains only in-frame clones and omits some. The sample lists around 58,000 clones; about 91% were seen once. Input material: peripheral blood. These receptors originate from a woman in her fifties or sixties with active or convalescent COVID-19.

The V call is TRBV30, the J call TRBJ2-1; 15 nucleotides line up with TRBD2. Germline V gene lookup returns CDR1 GTSNPN and CDR2 SVGIG (reference sequence). The CDR3 sequence is 15 residues long. The V segment lost 4 bases and the J segment 6 bases; nucleotides outside the gene matches: 4. CDR3 coding DNA: TGTGCCTGGAATGGACTAGCGGGAGGGCCCAATGAGCAGTTCTTC. Encoded protein: CAWNGLAGGPNEQFF.

V and J are TRBV28 and TRBJ1-5; D remains unclear. This CDR3 comprises 14 residues. Germline V gene sequence: CDR1 MDHEN, CDR2 SYDVKM. V shed 5 bases and J shed 3 bases, with 11 bases lying between them. The CDR3 region is CASSPRAFNQPQHF. The CDR3 DNA follows: TGTGCCAGCAGTCCGCGGGCCTTCAATCAGCCCCAGCATTTT. Looking up the rest from reference TRBV28 and TRBJ1-5 gives the full variable domain: DVKVTQSSRYLVKRTGEKVFLECVQDMDHENMFWYRQDPGLGLRLIYFSYDVKMKEKGDIPEGYSVSREKKERFSLILESASTNQTSMYLCASSPRAFNQPQHFGDGTRLSIL.

The V gene is TRBV20-1, the J gene TRBJ2-7, with 8 bases identical to TRBD2. The CDR3 covers 14 residues. Germline assignment: CDR1 DFQATT and CDR2 SNEGSKA (reference sequence). V lost 3 bases, J lost 7 bases, and 11 bases stayed unmatched. The CDR3 region has the DNA TGCAGTGCTAGTAGGGATCCGGGACTAGATGAGCAGTACTTC. Its protein is CSASRDPGLDEQYF.

The CDR3 here is CASSRAGYYEQYF. The CDR3 DNA sequence: TGTGCCAGTAGTAGGGCGGGGTACTACGAGCAGTACTTC. V is TRBV19 and J is TRBJ2-7; maybe TRBD2 (6 bases). The V gene lost 4 bases and the J gene lost 3 bases, with 10 bases spanning the gap. CDR3 length: 13 amino acids. Germline V gene data show CDR1 as LNHDA and CDR2 as SQIVND (reference sequence). Full variable domain (rest looked up from reference TRBV19 and TRBJ2-7): DGGITQSPKYLFRKEGQNVTLSCEQNLNHDAMYWYRQDPGQGLRLIYYSQIVNDFQKGDIAEGYSVSREKKESFPLTVTSAQKNPTAFYLCASSRAGYYEQYFGPGTRLTVT.

The chain has TRBV30 and TRBJ1-2, with no clear D. The germline V and J ends were trimmed by 5 bases and 3 bases, with 10 bases remaining between them. Germline V gene data show CDR1 as GTSNPN and CDR2 as SVGIG (reference sequence). The CDR3 spans 12 residues. CDR3 sequence reads: CAWGNRDYGYTF. The CDR3 DNA sequence: TGTGCCTGGGGAAATCGGGACTATGGCTACACCTTC.

This clone was picked up one time. The genes are TRBV13 and TRBJ1-2; 10 positions match TRBD1. CDR3 size: 17 residues. CDR1 PRHDT and CDR2 FYEKMQ come from the germline V gene (reference sequence). The J segment lost 0 bases and the V segment lost 5 bases, leaving 9 bases of the junction unmatched. CDR3 region: CASSPGQGGTSNYGYTF. The CDR3, as DNA: TGTGCCAGCAGCCCAGGACAGGGGGGGACCTCTAACTATGGCTACACCTTC.

V is TRBV21-1 and J is TRBJ2-7; TRBD1 is the table's D call and was not checked against the DNA. TRBV21-1 is deemed a pseudogene. The CDR3 is 17 residues long. The CDR3 sequence is CASSNTSDRGGVYEQYF. In DNA form, the CDR3 reads TGTGCCAGCAGCAATACCTCGGACAGGGGAGGGGTCTACGAGCAGTACTTC.

The rearrangement joins TRBV28 to TRBJ2-1; D possibly corresponds to TRBD2 (6 bases). The CDR3 is made up of 13 amino acids. Germline CDR1 is MDHEN and CDR2 is SYDVKM. The V gene lost 10 bases and the J gene lost 4 bases, with 14 bases spanning the gap. The CDR3 nucleotides read TGTGCCACGTTCGCGGGACCTTACAATGAGCAGTTCTTC. Residues: CATFAGPYNEQFF.

The chain uses TRBV28 and TRBJ2-7, with D maybe TRBD1 (6 bases). The CDR3 runs 15 residues. In germline, CDR1 is MDHEN, CDR2 SYDVKM. Trimming stripped 6 bases from V and 0 bases from J, with 15 bases between. The CDR3 spells CASRTYRESSYEQYF. The CDR3 nucleotides are TGTGCCAGCAGAACCTACAGGGAGAGCTCCTACGAGCAGTACTTC. Full variable domain (missing parts from reference TRBV28 and TRBJ2-7): DVKVTQSSRYLVKRTGEKVFLECVQDMDHENMFWYRQDPGLGLRLIYFSYDVKMKEKGDIPEGYSVSREKKERFSLILESASTNQTSMYLCASRTYRESSYEQYFGPGTRLTVT.

The V call is TRBV20-1, the J call TRBJ2-3; 8 nucleotides match TRBD2. Losses at the gene ends were 3 bases for V and 6 bases for J; bases not matched to a gene: 8. Looked up from germline, CDR1 is DFQATT and CDR2 is SNEGSKA (reference sequence). The CDR3 has 14 residues. The CDR3 reads CSASRGGRKDTQYF. The CDR3 bases are TGCAGTGCTAGTAGGGGCGGGAGGAAGGATACGCAGTATTTT.

The V call is TRBV18, the J call TRBJ1-3; D is unresolved. CDR3 size: 15 residues. V gave up 1 base and J gave up 3 bases, with 10 bases separating them. The germline CDR1 and CDR2 sequences are KGHSH and LQKENI. The CDR3 reads CASSPLLQLGNTIYF. CDR3 coding DNA: TGTGCCAGCTCACCACTTTTACAGCTTGGAAACACCATATATTTT.

The chain carries TRBV28 and TRBJ1-2; no reliable D call. Germline V gene lookup returns CDR1 MDHEN and CDR2 SYDVKM. The CDR3 sequence is 11 residues long. Trimming cost V 7 bases and J 2 bases, with 5 bases left between them. CDR3 residues: CASTSNYGYTF. CDR3 bases: TGTGCCAGCACTTCGAACTATGGCTACACCTTC.

The rearrangement uses TRBV28 and TRBJ1-5; 7 bases match TRBD1. The CDR3 loop spans 16 amino acids. V trimming: 3 bases; J trimming: 0 bases; junction bases outside the gene matches: 5. CDR1 is MDHEN, CDR2 SYDVKM, per germline. The CDR3 is CASSFQGTDSNQPQHF. CDR3 coding DNA: TGTGCCAGCAGTTTTCAAGGGACAGATAGCAATCAGCCCCAGCATTTT.

The chain links TRBV6-6 to TRBJ2-1, with TRBD2 matching over 14 bases. V shed 5 bases and J 5 bases; nucleotides not matched to a gene: 14. CDR1 and CDR2 from the germline V gene are MNHNY and SVGAGI (reference sequence). This CDR3 contains 19 residues. This CDR3 reads CASSRLTSGRAEGNNEQFF. Here the CDR3 DNA reads TGTGCCAGCAGTCGCTTGACTAGCGGGAGGGCCGAAGGTAACAATGAGCAGTTCTTC.

The genes are TRBV4-1 and TRBJ2-3; no clear D. The germline gives CDR1 MGHRA, CDR2 YSYEKL. Trimming took off 0 bases at V and 0 bases at J, with 10 bases between the two ends. The CDR3 has 16 amino acids. CDR3 loop: CASSQDVPKSTDTQYF. The CDR3 nucleotides read TGCGCCAGCAGCCAAGATGTTCCCAAAAGCACAGATACGCAGTATTTT.

This chain joins TRBV30 and TRBJ1-5; TRBD1 matches at 7 bases. CDR1 is GTSNPN and CDR2 is SVGIG in the germline V gene (reference sequence). With V trimmed by 4 bases and J by 6 bases, 6 bases remained unmatched. The CDR3 contains 13 residues. The CDR3 DNA sequence: TGTGCCTGGAACCCCCAGGGGGGTCAGCCCCAGCATTTT. Its translation: CAWNPQGGQPQHF. The full variable domain, with the rest looked up from reference TRBV30 and TRBJ1-5, is SQTIHQWPATLVQPVGSPLSLECTVEGTSNPNLYWYRQAAGRGLQLLFYSVGIGQISSEVPQNLSASRPQDRQFILSSKKLLLSDSGFYLCAWNPQGGQPQHFGDGTRLSIL.

The rearrangement uses TRBV2 and TRBJ1-3; D not certain. CDR3 length equals 14 residues. The germline V gene encodes CDR1 SNHLY and CDR2 FYNNEI. The germline V and J ends were trimmed by 4 bases and 1 base, with 8 bases remaining between them. CDR3 residues: CASSGSVSGNTIYF. The CDR3 bases are TGTGCCAGCAGTGGTTCAGTATCTGGAAACACCATATATTTT. Full variable domain (outside the CDR3, taken from reference TRBV2 and TRBJ1-3): EPEVTQTPSHQVTQMGQEVILRCVPISNHLYFYWYRQILGQKVEFLVSFYNNEISEKSEIFDDQFSVERPDGSNFTLKIRSTKLEDSAMYFCASSGSVSGNTIYFGEGSWLTVV.

This chain joins TRBV28 and TRBJ1-4; D not resolved. This CDR3 comprises 14 residues. Trimming removed 6 bases from V and 4 bases from J, with 12 bases in between. Germline assignment: CDR1 MDHEN and CDR2 SYDVKM. The CDR3 reads CASSLGGNNEKLFF. The DNA for the CDR3 is TGTGCCAGCAGCCTCGGAGGCAATAATGAAAAACTGTTTTTT.

V and J are TRBV11-2 and TRBJ2-7; D unresolved. Germline loops: CDR1 SGHAT, CDR2 FQNNGV. With 1 base removed from V and 0 bases from J, the gap between germline ends came to 7 bases. This CDR3 spans 14 amino acids. CDR3 nucleotide sequence: TGTGCCAGCAGCTTAGGAGCGTCCTCCTACGAGCAGTACTTC. It encodes CASSLGASSYEQYF.

The V gene is TRBV3-1 (or the pseudogene TRBV3-2), the J gene TRBJ2-1; D possibly corresponds to TRBD2 (6 bases). Trimming took off 4 bases at V and 3 bases at J, with 10 bases between the two ends. CDR1 is LGHDT, CDR2 YNNKEL, per germline (reference sequence). This CDR3 has 14 amino acids. This chain's CDR3 is CASSPREYYNEQFF. CDR3 sequence (DNA): TGTGCCAGCAGCCCCCGGGAGTACTACAATGAGCAGTTCTTC.

The chain combines TRBV7-3 with TRBJ1-1; 8 bases map to TRBD1. The CDR3 loop spans 14 amino acids. The V gene end was trimmed by 2 bases and the J gene end by 5 bases; junction bases not matched to a gene: 4. The germline gives CDR1 SGHTA, CDR2 FQGTGA. CDR3 DNA: TGTGCCAGCAGCTTACAGGGGGCTAGGACTGAAGCTTTCTTT. This codes for CASSLQGARTEAFF.

The CDR3 is CASSLVRGEGYTF. The CDR3 nucleotides read TGTGCCAGCAGCTTAGTTCGTGGGGAGGGCTACACCTTC. The rearrangement joins TRBV7-8 to TRBJ1-2; D gene unclear. Looked up from germline, CDR1 is SGHVS and CDR2 is FQNEAQ. The germline V and J ends were trimmed by 1 base and 8 bases, with 11 bases remaining between them. CDR3 size: 13 residues.

The chain carries TRBV2 and TRBJ1-1; 7 bases map to TRBD1. Germline values: CDR1 SNHLY, CDR2 FYNNEI. J was trimmed by 1 base and V by 6 bases; bases with no gene match: 8. The CDR3 totals 15 residues. The CDR3 DNA reads TGTGCCAGCAGGCCCCGACAGGGTAGGAACACTGAAGCTTTCTTT. This codes for CASRPRQGRNTEAFF.

The chain combines TRBV27 with TRBJ1-6; D call uncertain. Trimming shortened V by 2 bases and J by 6 bases, and 8 bases separated the two germline ends. Germline V gives CDR1 MNHEY, CDR2 SMNVEV (reference sequence). The CDR3 contains 14 residues. CDR3 region: CASSLIDSNSPLHF. The CDR3 coding sequence is TGTGCCAGCAGTTTAATAGATAGTAATTCACCCCTCCACTTT.

The chain is built from TRBV6-5 and TRBJ1-5; no clear D gene. The germline CDR1 and CDR2 sequences are MNHEY and SVGAGI. The V gene lost 5 bases and the J gene lost 3 bases, with 8 bases spanning the gap. CDR3 size: 13 residues. CDR3 nucleotide sequence: TGTGCCAGCAGTCTAAGAGACAATCAGCCCCAGCATTTT. Its translation: CASSLRDNQPQHF.